This T cell receptor (beta chain) originates from a study of T cell repertoires in aging, cancer and after chemotherapy. Rearranged V-D-J TRB sequences were amplified with a mixed TRB-A/B primer pool. TCRdb re-derived calls from the multiplex PCR reads in MiXCR, one entry per CDR3 protein. The sample carries around 9,000 distinct CDR3 sequences, 32% recorded once. Amplification of TCR beta used genomic DNA extracted from peripheral blood. The CDR3 extends over 14 amino acids. The V gene lost 5 bases and the J gene lost 0 bases, with 13 bases spanning the gap. Germline V gene sequence: CDR1 DFQATT, CDR2 SNEGSKA (reference sequence).

The sequence was collected from a human donor in good health. The chain combines TRBV20-1 with TRBJ2-5, with D perhaps given as TRBD1 or TRBD2 (5 bases each). Source material: blood. In nucleotides, the CDR3 is TGCAGTGCTGGGACCTCAGAGTACCAAGAGACCCAGTACTTC. Residues: CSAGTSEYQETQYF.